This is a list of T cell receptor beta chains from one sample in a study of identical twins. A single record per CDR3 protein comes from TCRdb applying MiXCR to the 5' RACE reads. The repertoire includes roughly 710,000 distinct CDR3 sequences, 6% to 6.5% of them detected once, and roughly 1.8% sits in the top ten. The sample taken for sequencing was naive T cells sorted from blood. These receptor sequences come from a man younger than 35 in good health. The CDR3 runs from the conserved cysteine through the conserved F or W.

TRBJ2-3,13,TRBV27,CASSLTAADTQYF
TRBJ2-3,15,TRBV7-2,CASSFSPHGGDTQYF
TRBJ2-1,20,TRBV7-9,CASSHPVGTASGSSYNEQFF
TRBJ1-2,15,TRBV9,CASSVTATSNYGYTF
TRBJ2-1,14,TRBV5-4,CASSGEPAENEQFF
TRBJ2-1,17,TRBV27,CASSFLVTGTTYNEQFF
TRBJ2-1,16,TRBV11-2,CASSLDRLAGSNEQFF
TRBJ2-3,14,TRBV29-1,CSASSPGLTDTQYF
TRBJ2-7,11,TRBV20-1,CSARESYEQYF
TRBJ1-1,15,TRBV14,CASSQVFGLGTEAFF
TRBJ2-3,14,TRBV15,CATSRDRSGDTQYF
TRBJ2-1,15,TRBV7-2,CASSLSTGLYNEQFF
TRBJ2-7,14,TRBV5-1,CASAGTGLPYEQYF
TRBJ2-7,16,TRBV4-2,CASSQVQLAEPYEQYF
TRBJ2-2,14,TRBV29-1,CSGRLAGGPGELFF
TRBJ2-3,15,TRBV5-1,CACSLGPRSPDTQYF
TRBJ2-5,17,TRBV20-1,CSAGGPRERTREETQYF
TRBJ2-2,13,TRBV7-9,CASSLPHAGELFF
TRBJ2-3,16,TRBV7-9,CASSTPTSGDTDTQYF
TRBJ2-3,15,TRBV12-3/TRBV12-4,CASTPGLAVPDTQYF
TRBJ2-5,12,TRBV4-1,CASSQDSETQYF
TRBJ2-1,16,TRBV21-1,CASSSRRTQKTNEQFF
TRBJ1-1,15,TRBV5-1,CASSAFPSKNTEAFF
TRBJ2-5,15,TRBV7-9,CASSPRDRGRETQYF
TRBJ2-3,14,TRBV7-8,CASNFGGGTDTQYF
TRBJ2-7,12,TRBV28,CASRSQSYEQYF
TRBJ2-5,13,TRBV12-3/TRBV12-4,CASSLGEAETQYF
TRBJ2-7,12,TRBV28,CASRNLRYEQYF
TRBJ2-7,14,TRBV10-3,CAIRNRGRSYEQYF
TRBJ2-1,18,TRBV12-3/TRBV12-4,CASSTRDWTISSYNEQFF
TRBJ2-6,17,TRBV10-3,CAISATARSLGANVLTF
TRBJ2-2,15,TRBV25-1,CASSESQGFTGELFF
TRBJ2-7,16,TRBV5-1,CASSLLGQGGIYEQYF
TRBJ2-5,13,TRBV20-1,CSARTSGEETQYF
TRBJ2-5,16,TRBV24-1,CATSDSGTGFGETQYF
TRBJ1-3,18,TRBV11-2,CASSLYSGLRASGNTIYF
TRBJ1-1,14,TRBV5-1,CASRSDRANTEAFF
TRBJ2-5,15,TRBV18,CASSPEGRLGETQYF
TRBJ2-3,15,TRBV7-6,CASSPGGGRGDTQYF
TRBJ1-1,12,TRBV30,CAWSVRGLAAFF